This T cell receptor beta chain was documented in a study of cytomegalovirus exposure and HLA in healthy donors. The overall study: Under 90% of more than 300 genotyped donors fell in the Caucasian-associated ancestry cluster. Broader study findings: Later work showed greater clonal expansion in HLA-associated TCR beta chains than in equally common others. Available immune exposure information was restricted to CMV serostatus only. CMV antigen specificity of a few CMV-associated chains was confirmed in vitro.

A word on this clone: Its antigen is unknown.

The PCR was carried out with 60 Vbeta primers and 13 Jbeta primers. Only in-frame clones appear in the TCRdb table, and some are missing; sequencing was by immunoSEQ multiplex PCR. The sample lists about 200,000 clones, about three quarters occurring once. In germline, CDR1 is SGHTA, CDR2 FQGNSA. Losses at the gene ends were 5 bases for V and 1 base for J; bases not matched to a gene: 4. The CDR3 is 15 residues long. This receptor was taken from a man in his forties or fifties in good health and CMV-seronegative. The sequenced material came from PBMCs. The chain is built from TRBV7-2 and TRBJ1-2; 10 nucleotides align to TRBD1. The CDR3 DNA sequence: TGTGCCAGCAGCAAAGACAGGGGGCTTAACTATGGCTACACCTTC. It specifies CASSKDRGLNYGYTF.